The TCR beta chain under discussion was sequenced for a study of beta chain features in type 1 diabetes. What was sequenced were expressed TCRB transcripts, since all of the isolated RNA had been reverse transcribed. The table came from immunoSEQ multiplex PCR; TCRdb's copy has only in-frame clones and leaves some out. The repertoire holds 810,000 or so clones, with roughly a sixth as singletons. This clone turned up a few times. Its matching antigen is unknown. The CDR3 loop spans 17 amino acids. Germline CDR1 is SGDLS and CDR2 is YYNGEE. The ends lost 2 bases at V and 1 base at J; junction bases unmatched: 7. General study points: Whether TCRB rearrangement is influenced by HLA type was left unresolved in this analysis.

The sequenced sample was naive CD4+ T cells from blood. J is TRBJ2-3 and V is TRBV9; 10 nucleotides align to TRBD1. The receptor was derived from a woman aged 18-29 years in good health. CDR3 sequence: CASSVTGGERGTDTQYF. Written as DNA, the CDR3 is TGTGCCAGCAGCGTGACAGGGGGCGAGAGGGGCACAGATACGCAGTATTTT.